These T cell receptor beta chains were read from a single sample in a study of blood T cells in healthy people across ages. MiXCR, applied by TCRdb to the 5' RACE reads, yields one record per CDR3 protein. This table has approximately 1,700,000 distinct CDR3 sequences, 39% appearing once. Sequencing was done on a sample of blood. The source of these receptors is a human donor in good health. CDR3s include the opening cysteine and the closing phenylalanine or tryptophan. D genes are given only for firm matches. Size is stated for part of the rows, as once, few or many counts, or as a class when the clone is expanded.

TRBV4-2	TRBJ2-6	-	-	CASSQDLPMRNSGASVLTF	TGTGCCAGCAGCCAAGATCTCCCGATGCGAAACTCTGGGGCCAGCGTCCTGACTTTC
TRBV20-1	TRBJ1-2	-	-	CSARASEGDKQTGYTF	TGCAGTGCTAGGGCAAGTGAGGGTGATAAACAAACTGGCTACACCTTC
TRBV7-2	TRBJ2-5	-	-	CASSLAIGVQETQYF	TGTGCCAGCAGCTTAGCGATAGGGGTCCAAGAGACCCAGTACTTC
TRBV20-1	TRBJ2-7	few	TRBD2	CSARGSGGLYEQYF	TGCAGTGCTAGAGGGAGCGGGGGACTCTACGAGCAGTACTTC
TRBV28	TRBJ2-3	-	TRBD2	CASSPSGGPYTDTQYF	TGTGCCAGCAGTCCTTCGGGGGGACCCTACACAGATACGCAGTATTTT
TRBV12-3/TRBV12-4	TRBJ1-6	-	-	CASGPWDLHNSPLHF	TGTGCCAGCGGTCCTTGGGATCTGCATAATTCACCCCTCCACTTT
TRBV5-1	TRBJ2-4	few	-	CASSPRQPIEQYF	TGCGCCAGCAGCCCGAGGCAGCCGATAGAACAGTACTTC
TRBV4-3	TRBJ2-7	few	-	CASSQDWGIGGVALHEQYF	TGCGCCAGCAGCCAAGATTGGGGTATAGGCGGGGTGGCCCTCCACGAGCAGTACTTC
TRBV7-2	TRBJ2-4	-	-	CASSSQAENIQYF	TGTGCCAGCAGCTCCCAAGCTGAAAACATTCAGTACTTC
TRBV7-8	TRBJ1-5	once	-	CASSLSRAVNQPQHF	TGTGCCAGCAGCTTATCAAGGGCAGTCAATCAGCCCCAGCATTTT
TRBV12-3/TRBV12-4	TRBJ2-2	-	-	CASSPTPNTGELFF	TGTGCCAGCAGCCCTACCCCGAACACCGGGGAGCTGTTTTTT
TRBV6-6	TRBJ1-6	-	-	CASSYSGRKNSPLHF	TGTGCCAGCAGTTACTCAGGCAGGAAGAATTCACCCCTCCACTTT
TRBV3-1	TRBJ2-1	-	-	CASSQDPTGFAYNEQFF	TGTGCCAGCAGCCAAGATCCAACCGGGTTCGCCTACAATGAGCAGTTCTTC
TRBV7-2	TRBJ2-5	once	TRBD1	CASSLEGTGGGKWYF	TGTGCCAGCAGCTTAGAAGGGACAGGGGGCGGAAAGTGGTACTTC
TRBV6-2/TRBV6-3	TRBJ2-7	-	TRBD1	CASSYRNRGPTYEQYF	TGTGCCAGCAGTTACCGGAACAGGGGGCCAACCTACGAGCAGTACTTC
TRBV7-6	TRBJ2-7	few	-	CASSLSTGTPYEQYF	TGTGCCAGCAGCTTAAGTACCGGGACTCCTTACGAGCAGTACTTC